These 3 T cell receptor beta chains originate from one sample sequenced in a study of T-cell memory formation after mild COVID-19. MiXCR was run by TCRdb on the 5' RACE reads, yielding one entry per CDR3 protein. The sample includes some 310,000 distinct CDR3 sequences, 20% to 25% of them seen just once. Sequences were obtained from PBMCs or a T cell subset sorted from them (not recorded which). These TCRs come from a man between 18 and 29 years old who had mild COVID-19 (a few samples of this study predate the infection). Cell type and time point are not known.

This clonotype was seen only a few times. This chain links TRBV7-2 with TRBJ2-3; 10 bases fit TRBD1. There are 15 residues in the CDR3. Germline values: CDR1 SGHTA, CDR2 FQGNSA. V gave up 8 bases and J gave up 3 bases; unmatched junction bases: 8. The CDR3 DNA reads TGTGCCAGCGGACCGACAGGGGGCAGGACAGATACGCAGTATTTT. It encodes CASGPTGGRTDTQYF.

A few counts support this clonotype. The chain employs TRBV18 and TRBJ2-2, with TRBD1 as a possible D gene (6 bases). The V and J ends lost 4 bases and 8 bases respectively, with 14 bases between them. CDR3 length equals 14 residues. CDR1 KGHSH and CDR2 LQKENI come from the germline V gene. CDR3 sequence: CASSQLPGTGELFF. The CDR3 DNA reads as TGTGCCAGCTCACAACTTCCCGGGACAGGGGAGCTGTTTTTT.

The rearrangement joins TRBV5-6 to TRBJ1-5; D perhaps matches TRBD1 (5 bases). Germline V gives CDR1 SGHDT, CDR2 YYEEEE. The CDR3 runs 16 residues. Trimming pared 1 base from V and 2 bases from J, leaving 13 bases between. The CDR3: CASSLRAGWGNQPQHF. The CDR3, as DNA: TGTGCCAGCAGCTTGAGGGCAGGGTGGGGCAATCAGCCCCAGCATTTT.